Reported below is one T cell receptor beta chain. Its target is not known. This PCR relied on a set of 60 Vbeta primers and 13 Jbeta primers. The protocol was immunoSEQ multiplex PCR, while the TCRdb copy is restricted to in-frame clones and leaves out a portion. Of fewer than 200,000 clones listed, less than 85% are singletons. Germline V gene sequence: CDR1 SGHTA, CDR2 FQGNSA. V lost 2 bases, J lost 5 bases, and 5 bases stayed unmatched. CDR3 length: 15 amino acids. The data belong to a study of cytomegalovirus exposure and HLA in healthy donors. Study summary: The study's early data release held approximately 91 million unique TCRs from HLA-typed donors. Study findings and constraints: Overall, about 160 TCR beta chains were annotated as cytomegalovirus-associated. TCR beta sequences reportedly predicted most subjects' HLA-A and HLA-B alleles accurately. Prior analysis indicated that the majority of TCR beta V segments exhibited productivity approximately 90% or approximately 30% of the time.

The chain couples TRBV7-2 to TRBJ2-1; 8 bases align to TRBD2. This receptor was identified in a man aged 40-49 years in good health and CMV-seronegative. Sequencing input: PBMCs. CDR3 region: CASSLIRGGNNEQFF. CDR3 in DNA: TGTGCCAGCAGCTTAATCCGGGGGGGCAACAATGAGCAGTTCTTC. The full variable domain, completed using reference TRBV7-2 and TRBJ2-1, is GAGVSQSPSNKVTEKGKDVELRCDPISGHTALYWYRQSLGQGLEFLIYFQGNSAPDKSGLPSDRFSAERTGGSVSTLTIQRTQQEDSAVYLCASSLIRGGNNEQFFGPGTRLTVL.